Listed below are T cell receptor beta chains from one sample, sequenced in a study of OX40 agonist ivuxolimab in advanced cancers. This table comes from immunoSEQ multiplex PCR, and its TCRdb copy is limited to in-frame clones, with some not included. This table holds 15,000 to 20,000 clones, less than 90% found once. The specimen comprised CD4+ or CD8+ T cells sorted from blood, sampled in a trial of the OX40 agonist ivuxolimab. The receptors were gathered from an adult with an advanced solid tumor such as melanoma, head and neck, liver or kidney cancer. CDR3s include the opening cysteine and the closing phenylalanine or tryptophan. D genes are given only for firm matches. Rows give clone size only sometimes, using once, few, many, or a class for an expanded clone.

>TRBV30|TRBD2|NA|TRBJ2-3
TGTGCCTGGAGTGCCGGGATCGTGCCTGGGCGGGGGTACACAGATACGCAGTATTTT
CAWSAGIVPGRGYTDTQYF
>TRBV10-3|NA|NA|TRBJ1-1
TGTGCCATCAGTGACAAAAATGATGGGCAGTCTCCGACCACAGTGATGAACACTGAAGCTTTCTTT
CAISDKNDGQSPTTVMNTEAFF
>TRBV11-2|NA|NA|TRBJ1-2
TGTGCCAGCAGCTTGGGAGGGAATGGCTACACCTTC
CASSLGGNGYTF
>TRBV4-3|NA|NA|TRBJ2-7
TGCGCCAGCAGCCAGGCCGCACAGGGAGGCTACGAGCAGTACTTC
CASSQAAQGGYEQYF
>TRBV19|NA|NA|TRBJ2-1
TGTCGCCGCCCCAATGAGCAGTTCTTC
CRRPNEQFF
>TRBV2|NA|NA|TRBJ1-3
TGTGCCAGGTCACAGGTGGAGCCTGGAAACACCATATATTTT
CARSQVEPGNTIYF
>TRBV27|NA|once|TRBJ2-7
TGTGCCAGCTCAACGGGCCCCTCATCCTACGAGCAGTACTTC
CASSTGPSSYEQYF
>TRBV6-1|NA|NA|TRBJ2-1
TGTGCCAGCAGTGAAGACAGGAGCTCCTACAATGAGCAGTTCTTC
CASSEDRSSYNEQFF
>TRBV7-9|NA|NA|TRBJ2-5
TGTGCCAGCAGCCTGCAGCGGCACCAAGAGACCCAGTACTTC
CASSLQRHQETQYF
>TRBV7-9|TRBD2|NA|TRBJ2-1
TGTGCCAGCAGCTTAAGGACTAGCAATCCCGATGAGCAGTTCTTC
CASSLRTSNPDEQFF
>TRBV2|TRBD2|NA|TRBJ2-6
TGTGCCAGCAGCAACCCCCTAGCGGGGAGCCGCTCTGGGGCCAACGTCCTGACTTTC
CASSNPLAGSRSGANVLTF
>TRBV27|NA|once|TRBJ2-7
TGTGCCAGCAGTTTATCGGGAATGGGGAACGAGCAGTACTTC
CASSLSGMGNEQYF
>TRBV9|NA|NA|TRBJ2-2
TGTGCCAGCAGCGTAGATGTTGAGTGGTCAGGGGCTGCCGGGGAGCTGTTTTTT
CASSVDVEWSGAAGELFF
>TRBV7-2|NA|NA|TRBJ2-7
TGTGCCAGCAGCGCCCTATACGAGCAGTACTTC
CASSALYEQYF
>TRBV2|NA|NA|TRBJ2-7
TGTGCCAGCAGTGAAGGCAGCTCCTACGAGCAGTACTTC
CASSEGSSYEQYF
>TRBV9|TRBD1|NA|TRBJ2-3
TGTGCCAGCAGCGCGGACAGGTGGGGCGGGGATACGCAGTATTTT
CASSADRWGGDTQYF
>TRBV7-3|NA|NA|TRBJ2-5
TGTGCCAGCAGCCTTCCAAGGCACTTCGACTACCAAGAGACCCAGTACTTC
CASSLPRHFDYQETQYF
>TRBV9|NA|NA|TRBJ2-3
TGTGCCAGCAGCGCTCCCCCAGATGCTAGCACAGATACGCAGTATTTT
CASSAPPDASTDTQYF
>TRBV9|TRBD1|NA|TRBJ1-2
TGTGCCAGCAGCCCCCCGACAGGGAACTATGGCTACACCTTC
CASSPPTGNYGYTF
>TRBV5-6|TRBD1|NA|TRBJ2-5
TGTGCCAGCAGCTTCGGCGTGGGACAGTTTCAAGAGACCCAGTACTTC
CASSFGVGQFQETQYF
>TRBV29-1|NA|NA|TRBJ2-1
TGCAGCGTTTTTGGTGGGATAAATGAGCAGTTCTTC
CSVFGGINEQFF
>TRBV11-2|NA|few|TRBJ2-3
TGTGCCAGCAGCTTAGCCGGGACACAGTACGGGACAGATACGCAGTATTTT
CASSLAGTQYGTDTQYF
>TRBV29-1|NA|NA|TRBJ1-1
TGCAGCGTTGCGGAGGGAATGGGCACTGAAGCTTTCTTT
CSVAEGMGTEAFF
>TRBV28|NA|few|TRBJ2-2
TGTGCCAGCAGATGGGGCGGGGAGCTGTTTTTT
CASRWGGELFF
>TRBV30|NA|once|TRBJ2-7
TGTGCCTGGAGTGGGGGCAGGAGCTACGAGCAGTACTTC
CAWSGGRSYEQYF
>TRBV4-3|NA|once|TRBJ1-2
TGCGCCAGCAGCCAAGGGTTCAGGGGAAACTATGGCTACACCTTC
CASSQGFRGNYGYTF
>TRBV29-1|NA|NA|TRBJ1-2
TGCAGCGTTGAAGATGAGAGAGGGGATAACTATGGCTACACCTTC
CSVEDERGDNYGYTF
>TRBV4-3|TRBD1|NA|TRBJ2-3
TGCGCCAGCAGCCAAATGTTTCCGCGACAGGGGGCGGGAGATACGCAGTATTTT
CASSQMFPRQGAGDTQYF
>TRBV9|NA|NA|TRBJ2-1
TGTGCCAGCAGCGTAGGAACGGCCTACAATGAGCAGTTCTTC
CASSVGTAYNEQFF
>TRBV28|TRBD1|NA|TRBJ1-2
TGTGCCAGCAGTCCCTTGGGACAGGCAGACTATGGCTACACCTTC
CASSPLGQADYGYTF
>TRBV2|NA|NA|TRBJ2-7
TGTGCCAGCAGTGAATGGGACAACTCCTACGAGCAGTACTTC
CASSEWDNSYEQYF
>TRBV6-5|NA|NA|TRBJ1-3
TGTGCCAGCAGCCTCGGAAACACCATATATTTT
CASSLGNTIYF
>TRBV5-1|NA|NA|TRBJ2-5
TGCGCCAGCAGCTTGTTTTCGGGAGAAGAGACCCAGTACTTC
CASSLFSGEETQYF
>TRBV4-1|TRBD1|NA|TRBJ2-7
TGCGCCAGCAGCCAAGTCTCTACAGGGGGGTACGAGCAGTACTTC
CASSQVSTGGYEQYF
>TRBV7-6|NA|NA|TRBJ2-7
TGTGCCAGCAGCTTAGGTGTGGGGGCAGCCTACGAGCAGTACTTC
CASSLGVGAAYEQYF
>TRBV9|NA|NA|TRBJ1-5
TGTGCCAGCAGCGTAGGAGGGTATCAGCCCCAGCATTTT
CASSVGGYQPQHF
>TRBV27|TRBD1|once|TRBJ2-1
TGTGCCAGCAGTATGGACAGGCCCACCTACAATGAGCAGTTCTTC
CASSMDRPTYNEQFF
>TRBV27|NA|NA|TRBJ2-3
TGTGCCAGCAGTTTGGGGGTCCTGACAGATACGCAGTATTTT
CASSLGVLTDTQYF
>TRBV28|NA|NA|TRBJ2-1
TGTGCCAGCAGTAGTCGGGAGTTGTCCTACAATGAGCAGTTCTTC
CASSSRELSYNEQFF
>TRBV2|NA|few|TRBJ2-7
TGTGCCAGCACGATCAGGGGCGAGCAGTACTTC
CASTIRGEQYF
>TRBV19|TRBD1|NA|TRBJ1-6
TGTGCCAGTAGTATTGGGACAGGGGTGGGTTCACCCCTCCACTTT
CASSIGTGVGSPLHF
>TRBV11-1|NA|once|TRBJ2-3
TGTGCCAGCAGCTTAGTTTTGCAGCATACTAGCACAGATACGCAGTATTTT
CASSLVLQHTSTDTQYF
>TRBV7-9|NA|NA|TRBJ2-3
TGTGCCAGCAGCTCAGGGATTCCAGATACGCAGTATTTT
CASSSGIPDTQYF
>TRBV28|NA|NA|TRBJ1-5
TGTGCCAGCAGTTTTAGGGAGGGCAATCAGCCCCAGCATTTT
CASSFREGNQPQHF
>TRBV7-6|NA|NA|TRBJ1-1
TGTGCCAGCAGCTTAGTGCCCCCTGCCGAATACATGAACACTGAAGCTTTCTTT
CASSLVPPAEYMNTEAFF
>TRBV4-1|NA|NA|TRBJ2-7
TGCGCCAGCAGCCAAATTGTGGGACTTCTACACGCCTACGAGCAGTACTTC
CASSQIVGLLHAYEQYF
>TRBV2|TRBD1|NA|TRBJ1-1
TGTGCCAGCAGTTCTCTCGACAGGGAGGACACTGAAGCTTTCTTT
CASSSLDREDTEAFF
>TRBV7-6|NA|once|TRBJ2-1
TGTGCCAGCAGCTTAGGAGTTTCCTACAATGAGCAGTTCTTC
CASSLGVSYNEQFF
>TRBV6-5|NA|NA|TRBJ2-7
TGTGCCAGCAGTTACTCCGGCACCGCCTACGAGCAGTACTTC
CASSYSGTAYEQYF
>TRBV11-2|TRBD1|NA|TRBJ1-2
TGTGCCAGCAGCCTTGGGACAGTCTATGGCTACACCTTC
CASSLGTVYGYTF
>TRBV4-2|NA|NA|TRBJ1-5
TGTGCCAGCAGCCATGGGCGACAGAGCAATCAGCCCCAGCATTTT
CASSHGRQSNQPQHF
>TRBV29-1|NA|few|TRBJ2-2
TGCAGCGTCCCAGACAGTAACACCGGGGAGCTGTTTTTT
CSVPDSNTGELFF
>TRBV28|NA|medium-sized|TRBJ2-1
TGTGCCAGCAGTTTATTGCCGGGGTCTGAGCAGTTCTTC
CASSLLPGSEQFF
>TRBV4-2|NA|few|TRBJ2-1
TGTGCCAGCAGCCTCAGATCGCTAAGCTCCTACAATGAGCAGTTCTTC
CASSLRSLSSYNEQFF
>TRBV6-1|NA|NA|TRBJ2-7
TGTGCCAGCAGTGATGGTCCCCGAGCCTACGAGCAGTACTTC
CASSDGPRAYEQYF